A selection of T cell receptor beta chains follows, all from one sample in a study of lymphopenia after photon versus proton radiotherapy. TCRdb's copy holds only in-frame clones and misses some; the assay was immunoSEQ multiplex PCR. The sample lists about 70,000 clones, over 70% occurring once. The sample consisted of peripheral blood, taken from a patient treated with proton-based radiotherapy. The receptor source for this set is a man older than 75 with esophageal cancer. The CDR3 runs from the conserved cysteine through the conserved F or W. The order of the fields is clone size, J gene, D gene, V gene, CDR3 DNA, CDR3 protein. A D gene is named only where the DNA matches it firmly. Clone size is given for some rows only: seen once, a few or many times, or a class if the clone is expanded.

abundance: NA
j_gene: TRBJ2-1
d_gene: NA
v_gene: TRBV11-2
CDR3nt: TGTGCCAGCAGCTTTCAAGCGAATAACTACAATGAGCAGTTCTTC
CDR3aa: CASSFQANNYNEQFF

abundance: NA
j_gene: TRBJ2-3
d_gene: NA
v_gene: TRBV4-3
CDR3nt: TGCGCCAGCAGCCAGAACGCACAGGGTGCGGATACGCAGTATTTT
CDR3aa: CASSQNAQGADTQYF

abundance: NA
j_gene: TRBJ1-4
d_gene: NA
v_gene: TRBV4-2
CDR3nt: TGTGCCAGCAGCCTGGTTGGGGAAAAACTGTTTTTT
CDR3aa: CASSLVGEKLFF

abundance: NA
j_gene: TRBJ1-2
d_gene: TRBD1
v_gene: TRBV5-1
CDR3nt: TGCGCCAGCAGCTTGAATCCGGGACAGGCTTCCCCGAGGTATGGCTACACCTTC
CDR3aa: CASSLNPGQASPRYGYTF

abundance: NA
j_gene: TRBJ2-5
d_gene: NA
v_gene: TRBV19
CDR3nt: TGTGCCAGTGAGGGTCACTCAGGGGAGACCCAGTACTTC
CDR3aa: CASEGHSGETQYF

abundance: NA
j_gene: TRBJ1-2
d_gene: TRBD1
v_gene: TRBV2
CDR3nt: TGTGCCAGCAGTAACGACAGGGCTTATGGCTACACCTTC
CDR3aa: CASSNDRAYGYTF

abundance: NA
j_gene: TRBJ2-7
d_gene: NA
v_gene: TRBV5-4
CDR3nt: TGTGCCAGCAGCTCGGACTGGCAGACCTACGAGCAGTACTTC
CDR3aa: CASSSDWQTYEQYF

abundance: NA
j_gene: TRBJ1-1
d_gene: NA
v_gene: TRBV2
CDR3nt: TGTGCCAGCAGTTTCTCCGAGACTGCGGCTTTCTTT
CDR3aa: CASSFSETAAFF

abundance: NA
j_gene: TRBJ2-3
d_gene: NA
v_gene: TRBV2
CDR3nt: TGTGCCAGCAGAGGCGGATTCAGCACAGATACGCAGTATTTT
CDR3aa: CASRGGFSTDTQYF

abundance: NA
j_gene: TRBJ1-3
d_gene: NA
v_gene: TRBV7-9
CDR3nt: TGTGCCAGCAGCTTATTTGGAAACACCATATATTTT
CDR3aa: CASSLFGNTIYF

abundance: few
j_gene: TRBJ2-5
d_gene: NA
v_gene: TRBV10-3
CDR3nt: TGTGCCATCAGTGGGGGGACCTTTTTGAAGGAGACCCAGTACTTC
CDR3aa: CAISGGTFLKETQYF

abundance: NA
j_gene: TRBJ2-3
d_gene: NA
v_gene: TRBV7-3
CDR3nt: TGTGCCAGCAGCTTAATCGGTTGGGGGGATACGCAGTATTTT
CDR3aa: CASSLIGWGDTQYF

abundance: once
j_gene: TRBJ2-3
d_gene: NA
v_gene: TRBV2
CDR3nt: TGTGCCAGCGAGTTGACAGATACGCAGTATTTT
CDR3aa: CASELTDTQYF

abundance: NA
j_gene: TRBJ1-4
d_gene: NA
v_gene: TRBV15
CDR3nt: TGTGCCACCAGCAGAGATCAGGGTGCTAATGAAAAACTGTTTTTT
CDR3aa: CATSRDQGANEKLFF

abundance: NA
j_gene: TRBJ2-1
d_gene: TRBD1
v_gene: TRBV9
CDR3nt: TGTGCCAGCAGCGTAGGATGGACAGGTGAGCAGTTCTTC
CDR3aa: CASSVGWTGEQFF

abundance: NA
j_gene: TRBJ1-4
d_gene: NA
v_gene: TRBV7-9
CDR3nt: TGTGCCAGCAGCTCCGGGACGTCGGAGGAGGATGAAAAACTGTTTTTT
CDR3aa: CASSSGTSEEDEKLFF

abundance: NA
j_gene: TRBJ2-3
d_gene: TRBD2
v_gene: TRBV6-5
CDR3nt: TGTGCCAGCAGTTACTCGGGGCTAGCGGGAACAGATACGCAGTATTTT
CDR3aa: CASSYSGLAGTDTQYF

abundance: few
j_gene: TRBJ1-1
d_gene: NA
v_gene: TRBV7-2
CDR3nt: TGTGCCAGCAGCTGGGACGGGCTGAACACTGAAGCTTTCTTT
CDR3aa: CASSWDGLNTEAFF

abundance: NA
j_gene: TRBJ1-3
d_gene: NA
v_gene: TRBV19
CDR3nt: TGTGCCAGTAGTACGAACTCGGGTGCGGGAAACACCATATATTTT
CDR3aa: CASSTNSGAGNTIYF

abundance: NA
j_gene: TRBJ2-7
d_gene: TRBD1
v_gene: TRBV5-8
CDR3nt: TGTGCCAGCGGCAATTTCGGGACAGGGATCTACGAGCAGTACTTC
CDR3aa: CASGNFGTGIYEQYF

abundance: few
j_gene: TRBJ1-4
d_gene: TRBD1
v_gene: TRBV30
CDR3nt: TGTGCCTGGAGTGCAGGACAGGGCTGGGAAAAACTGTTTTTT
CDR3aa: CAWSAGQGWEKLFF

abundance: NA
j_gene: TRBJ2-3
d_gene: NA
v_gene: TRBV6-1
CDR3nt: TGTGCCCCTTCCGCCGGGACACGTTGCGTGGATACGCAGTATTTT
CDR3aa: CAPSAGTRCVDTQYF

abundance: NA
j_gene: TRBJ2-2
d_gene: NA
v_gene: TRBV7-2
CDR3nt: TGTGCCAGCAGGGTCCCGGGACTTAACACCGGGGAGCTGTTTTTT
CDR3aa: CASRVPGLNTGELFF

abundance: NA
j_gene: TRBJ2-2
d_gene: TRBD2
v_gene: TRBV2
CDR3nt: TGTGCCAGCAGTGGGACTAGCGGAGGAGGGTCCGGGGAGCTGTTTTTT
CDR3aa: CASSGTSGGGSGELFF

abundance: NA
j_gene: TRBJ2-7
d_gene: NA
v_gene: TRBV27
CDR3nt: TGTGCCAGCAGTTCCCCAGATACTGTATACTACGAGCAGTACTTC
CDR3aa: CASSSPDTVYYEQYF

abundance: once
j_gene: TRBJ2-7
d_gene: TRBD2
v_gene: TRBV7-3
CDR3nt: TGTGCCAGCAGCTTAAGCGGGGGTTCTGTCCACGAGCAGTACTTC
CDR3aa: CASSLSGGSVHEQYF

abundance: few
j_gene: TRBJ1-5
d_gene: TRBD1
v_gene: TRBV30
CDR3nt: TGTGCCTGGAGTGTGACAGGGGAAATCCGGCCCCAGCATTTT
CDR3aa: CAWSVTGEIRPQHF

abundance: few
j_gene: TRBJ1-2
d_gene: NA
v_gene: TRBV7-9
CDR3nt: TGTGCCAGCAGCTCCCGGACAGAATACTATGGCTACACCTTC
CDR3aa: CASSSRTEYYGYTF

abundance: NA
j_gene: TRBJ2-3
d_gene: NA
v_gene: TRBV4-3
CDR3nt: TGCGCCAGCAGCCAAGATGAGGGGGTTACAGATACGCAGTATTTT
CDR3aa: CASSQDEGVTDTQYF

abundance: NA
j_gene: TRBJ2-5
d_gene: NA
v_gene: TRBV29-1
CDR3nt: TGCAGCGTTGAATTAGGCGCGGCCCAGTACTTC
CDR3aa: CSVELGAAQYF

abundance: once
j_gene: TRBJ2-1
d_gene: TRBD2
v_gene: TRBV5-4
CDR3nt: TGTGCCAGCAGCTCCACTATACTAGCGGGGGCGGGGAATGAGCAGTTCTTC
CDR3aa: CASSSTILAGAGNEQFF